The 29 T cell receptor beta chains below were found in one sample sequenced in a study of identical twins. In TCRdb, the 5' RACE reads were re-called with MiXCR into one record per CDR3 protein. The repertoire consists of 1.5 million to 2 million distinct CDR3 sequences, with about 32% occurring once and the leading ten covering around 0.25%. What was sequenced was cord blood. These receptor sequences come from a newborn girl in good health.

This clonotype was seen repeatedly, ten times or more. The V gene is TRBV29-1, the J gene TRBJ1-1, with D unresolved. The CDR3 runs to 12 residues. The germline gives CDR1 SQVTM, CDR2 ANQGSEA. V lost 4 bases and J lost 1, with 7 bases in between. CDR3 protein: CSVVGGNTEAFF. The CDR3 DNA is TGCAGCGTTGTTGGAGGGAACACTGAAGCTTTCTTT.

The chain joins TRBV9 to TRBJ2-3; TRBD2 matches at 10 bases. Per the germline V gene, CDR1 is SGDLS and CDR2 is YYNGEE. This CDR3 region has 16 residues. The J segment lost 0 bases and the V segment lost 2 bases, leaving 3 bases of the junction unmatched. This CDR3 reads CASSVLAGDSTDTQYF. The CDR3 DNA is TGTGCCAGCAGCGTTCTAGCGGGAGATAGCACAGATACGCAGTATTTT.

This clonotype was seen ten or more times. The CDR3 loop is CASSSGQWNYGYTF. The CDR3, as DNA: TGCGCCAGCAGCTCTGGACAGTGGAACTATGGCTACACCTTC. This chain joins TRBV5-1 and TRBJ1-2; TRBD1 is a possible D gene (6 bases). Trimming stripped 3 bases from V and 2 bases from J, with 11 bases between. The V gene's germline CDR1 is SGHRS and CDR2 YFSETQ. This CDR3 is 14 amino acids long.

This chain joins TRBV10-1 and TRBJ1-2; D is ambiguous. The CDR3 loop spans 13 amino acids. V lost 1 base, J lost 0 bases, and 3 bases lay in between. CDR1 is WNHNN, CDR2 SYGVQD, per germline (reference sequence). The CDR3 reads CASSEFPNYGYTF. The CDR3 DNA reads as TGCGCCAGCAGTGAGTTCCCTAACTATGGCTACACCTTC.

A note on this clonotype: This may be a read error: a much more frequent sequence differs by one nucleotide. This chain joins TRBV7-2 and TRBJ2-1, with 8 bases identical to TRBD2. The CDR3 is made up of 14 amino acids. Trimming cost V 8 bases and J 5 bases; bases outside gene matches: 8. CDR1 is SGHTA and CDR2 is FQGNSA in the germline V gene. The CDR3 region has the DNA TGTGCCAGCGGTCCGACTAGCGCAAACAATGAGCAGTTCTTC. As protein: CASGPTSANNEQFF.

There are a few counts of this clonotype. This sequence joins TRBV27 and TRBJ1-6; 8 nucleotides align to TRBD1. The CDR3 spans 16 residues. V trimming: 5 bases; J trimming: 10 bases; junction bases outside the gene matches: 13. Germline-derived CDR1 and CDR2 are MNHEY and SMNVEV (reference sequence). CDR3 loop: CASSVQYRTGSSPLHF. The DNA for the CDR3 is TGTGCCAGCAGTGTCCAGTACAGGACAGGGAGCTCACCCCTCCACTTT.

The gene calls are TRBV10-3 and TRBJ2-1, with TRBD2 as a possible D gene (7 bases). Trimming pared 4 bases from V and 1 base from J, leaving 14 bases between. CDR3 length equals 16 residues. Germline-derived CDR1 and CDR2 are ENHRY and SYGVKD. The CDR3 loop reads CAISGLARGSYNEQFF. The CDR3 DNA follows: TGTGCCATCAGTGGACTAGCCAGGGGATCCTACAATGAGCAGTTCTTC.

This chain joins TRBV27 and TRBJ1-2; D possibly corresponds to TRBD1 (5 bases). Trimming left V 2 bases short and J 4 bases short, with 20 bases between. The CDR3 spans 17 residues. The germline V gene has CDR1 MNHEY and CDR2 SMNVEV (reference sequence). The DNA for the CDR3 is TGTGCCAGCAGTTTAGGGGCCCGACAGTCCCTCATCTATGGCTACACCTTC. As protein: CASSLGARQSLIYGYTF.

The chain carries TRBV4-2 and TRBJ1-6; tentatively, D is TRBD1 (6 bases). Trimming removed 2 bases at V and 5 bases at J, with 7 bases between. CDR3 size: 14 residues. Germline V lookup: CDR1 LGHNA, CDR2 YNFKEQ. The CDR3 region has the DNA TGTGCCAGCAGCCAACAGGGGAATAATTCACCCCTCCACTTT. Protein: CASSQQGNNSPLHF.

This clonotype showed up just a few times. The chain employs TRBV7-2 and TRBJ2-5, with D unclear. The CDR3 is 14 amino acids. Germline V CDR1 and CDR2: SGHTA, FQGNSA. The V end lost 1 base, the J end lost 11 bases, and 17 bases lay between the germline ends. The CDR3 protein is CASSLDWRHNEQYF. The CDR3 DNA reads TGTGCCAGCAGCTTAGACTGGAGACACAATGAGCAGTACTTC. Based on the CDR3 plus reference TRBV7-2 and TRBJ2-5, the full variable domain is GAGVSQSPSNKVTEKGKDVELRCDPISGHTALYWYRQSLGQGLEFLIYFQGNSAPDKSGLPSDRFSAERTGGSVSTLTIQRTQQEDSAVYLCASSLDWRHNEQYFGPGTRLLVL.

DNA of the CDR3: TGTGCCAGCTGTAGAGGGTTCGACGAGCAGTACTTC. This sequence encodes CASCRGFDEQYF. V and J are TRBV28 and TRBJ2-7; D might be TRBD2 (5 bases). The CDR3 loop spans 12 amino acids. Germline assignment: CDR1 MDHEN and CDR2 SYDVKM. V lost 8 bases and J lost 5, with 13 bases in between. The complete variable domain, with remaining parts taken from reference TRBV28 and TRBJ2-7, reads DVKVTQSSRYLVKRTGEKVFLECVQDMDHENMFWYRQDPGLGLRLIYFSYDVKMKEKGDIPEGYSVSREKKERFSLILESASTNQTSMYLCASCRGFDEQYFGPGTRLTVT.

This clonotype was counted ten times or more. The DNA of the CDR3 is TGTGCCATCAGTCTTAGCGGGAGCGATTACAATGAGCAGTTCTTC. Translating gives CAISLSGSDYNEQFF. The gene calls are TRBV10-3 and TRBJ2-1; TRBD2 agrees at 9 bases. The CDR3 covers 15 residues. The V and J ends lost 5 bases and 4 bases, in that order; junction bases with no gene match: 6. Per germline, CDR1 ENHRY and CDR2 SYGVKD.

The chain links TRBV2 to TRBJ2-5; no clear D. The CDR3 loop spans 14 amino acids. The ends were cut back, 4 bases at V and 1 base at J, with 10 bases in the middle. Germline lookup yields CDR1 SNHLY and CDR2 FYNNEI. CDR3 bases: TGTGCCAGCAGTGCTGTGTCAGTCCAAGAGACCCAGTACTTC. This sequence encodes CASSAVSVQETQYF.

This clonotype was detected a few times. This chain joins TRBV10-3 and TRBJ2-7; 8 nucleotides align to TRBD1. Germline CDR1 ENHRY, CDR2 SYGVKD. CDR3 length equals 14 residues. The V segment lost 8 bases and the J segment 7 bases; nucleotides outside the gene matches: 13. The CDR3 spells CAISDREDYNEQYF. Written as DNA, the CDR3 is TGTGCCATCTCGGACAGGGAGGACTACAATGAGCAGTACTTC.

A few counts support this clonotype. J is TRBJ1-6 and V is TRBV15; a weak D match, TRBD1 (6 bases). The CDR3 is made up of 16 amino acids. Trimming cost V 0 bases and J 4 bases, with 10 bases left between them. Germline assignment: CDR1 LNHNV and CDR2 YYDKDF (reference sequence). This CDR3 is CATSRDPGEYNSPLHF. The CDR3 bases are TGTGCCACCAGCAGAGATCCAGGGGAGTATAATTCACCCCTCCACTTT.

The chain has TRBV13 and TRBJ2-5; TRBD2 agrees at 8 bases. The CDR3 runs to 17 residues. The junction had 9 bases not matched to a gene; V was cut back by 2 bases and J by 1 base. From germline, CDR1 is PRHDT and CDR2 FYEKMQ (reference sequence). The CDR3 sequence: CASSLLLSGDFQETQYF. CDR3 nucleotides: TGTGCCAGCAGCTTATTACTTAGCGGGGACTTCCAAGAGACCCAGTACTTC.

CDR3 loop: CASSQVRGYHETQYF. The CDR3 nucleotides are TGTGCCAGCAGCCAAGTCCGAGGCTATCATGAGACCCAGTACTTC. The rearrangement links TRBV14 to TRBJ2-5; D ambiguous. Germline V gene sequence: CDR1 SGHDN, CDR2 FVKESK. This CDR3 has 15 amino acids. The ends were cut back, 1 base at V and 5 bases at J, with 14 bases in the middle.

This clonotype turned up a few times. The chain uses TRBV25-1 and TRBJ2-1; 9 bases agree with TRBD2. The junction had 16 bases not matched to a gene; V was cut back by 0 bases and J by 7 bases. The CDR3 is 19 residues long. CDR1 is MGHDK and CDR2 is SYGVNS in the germline V gene. The CDR3 sequence: CASSEYRGSGSFPINEQFF. The CDR3 DNA reads TGTGCCAGCAGTGAATATCGGGGTAGCGGGAGCTTCCCGATTAATGAGCAGTTCTTC.

About this clonotype: Being one base from a much bigger clone, this may be a read error. The chain employs TRBV11-2 and TRBJ1-2; TRBD1 agrees at 7 bases. The length of the CDR3 is 16 residues. In germline, CDR1 is SGHAT, CDR2 FQNNGV. DNA for the CDR3: TGTGCCAGCAGCCCCAGACTGACAGGGCCTAACTGTGGCTACACCTTC. It translates to CASSPRLTGPNCGYTF.

This chain links TRBV6-5 with TRBJ2-5, with D tentatively TRBD1 (6 bases). The tail of the sequence fits TRBJ2-7 better, so the J call may be wrong. The CDR3 consists of 13 residues. The germline CDR1 and CDR2 sequences are MNHEY and SVGAGI. CDR3 sequence (DNA): TGTGCCAGCAGTTACGGACCACAGGGCGAGCAGTACTTC. Encoded protein: CASSYGPQGEQYF.

This chain links TRBV12-3 or TRBV12-4 with TRBJ2-3, with TRBD1 identical over 10 bases. The ends lost 2 bases at V and 2 bases at J; junction bases unmatched: 7. The CDR3 is made up of 17 amino acids. The CDR3 DNA follows: TGTGCCAGCAGTTTAATTAAGGGACAGGGGTTCACAGATACGCAGTATTTT. The encoded protein is CASSLIKGQGFTDTQYF.

The table lists this clonotype with a few counts. This chain joins TRBV11-2 and TRBJ1-2; 8 nucleotides agree with TRBD1. Germline values: CDR1 SGHAT, CDR2 FQNNGV. Trimming at V came to 5 bases and at J to 8 bases, leaving 19 bases not matched to a gene. The CDR3 is made up of 17 amino acids. The CDR3 DNA reads TGTGCCAGCAGCGAGCAGTATGGAGCCGGGACAGGTTCCGGCTACACCTTC. The encoded protein is CASSEQYGAGTGSGYTF.

This clonotype was recorded a few times. The chain recombines TRBV6-1 with TRBJ2-7, with 7 positions matching TRBD2. Germline V gene sequence: CDR1 MNHNS, CDR2 SASEGT. J lost 2 bases, V lost 3 bases, and 10 bases had no gene match. The CDR3 extends over 16 amino acids. The DNA of the CDR3 is TGTGCCAGCAGTGATCCAGTCGGACTAGTACCCTACGAGCAGTACTTC. This encodes CASSDPVGLVPYEQYF.

This clonotype was detected once. V usage is TRBV24-1 and J usage is TRBJ2-7; D unclear. Deletions cut 10 bases from V and 2 bases from J, with 23 bases between. The CDR3 extends over 16 amino acids. Germline V gene sequence: CDR1 KGHDR, CDR2 SFDVKD. The CDR3 loop is CATRRVSTAYPYEQYF. As DNA, the CDR3 is TGTGCCACAAGGCGAGTCTCGACGGCTTACCCCTACGAGCAGTACTTC.

For this clonotype: A much larger clonotype is one base distant, so this may be a read error. As DNA, the CDR3 is TGTGCCAGCAGTTTTTTCGGCACAGATACGCAGTATTTT. Its protein product is CASSFFGTDTQYF. This rearrangement joins TRBV12-3 or TRBV12-4 to TRBJ2-3; D unclear. This CDR3 region has 13 residues. V dropped 3 bases and J dropped 1 base, with 5 bases sitting between them.

This clonotype was counted only a few times. The chain uses TRBV20-1 and TRBJ2-7; 9 nucleotides line up with TRBD2. The CDR3 has 13 amino acids. Trimming removed 2 bases from V and 2 bases from J; junction bases left unmatched: 1. Germline lookup yields CDR1 DFQATT and CDR2 SNEGSKA (reference sequence). This CDR3 is CSARRGGAYEQYF. The CDR3 DNA sequence: TGCAGTGCTAGACGCGGGGGGGCCTACGAGCAGTACTTC.

The V and J genes are TRBV27 and TRBJ1-5; no clear D gene. This CDR3 has 10 residues. The germline gives CDR1 MNHEY, CDR2 SMNVEV (reference sequence). Deletions cut 9 bases from V and 4 bases from J, with 4 bases between. In DNA form, the CDR3 reads TGTGCCAGGACAAATCAGCCCCAGCATTTT. Translated, it gives CARTNQPQHF.

The sample holds a few counts of this clonotype. V is TRBV28 and J is TRBJ2-7; tentatively, D is TRBD1 or TRBD2 (5 bases each). From germline, CDR1 is MDHEN and CDR2 SYDVKM. V lost 2 bases to trimming and J lost 7 bases, with 18 bases between them. The CDR3 extends over 15 amino acids. DNA of the CDR3: TGTGCCAGCAGTTTAGGGGCTAGGCCATGGGAGGAGCAGTACTTC. This gives the protein CASSLGARPWEEQYF. Full variable domain (remainder filled in from reference TRBV28 and TRBJ2-7): DVKVTQSSRYLVKRTGEKVFLECVQDMDHENMFWYRQDPGLGLRLIYFSYDVKMKEKGDIPEGYSVSREKKERFSLILESASTNQTSMYLCASSLGARPWEEQYFGPGTRLTVT.

In this sample, this clonotype turned up a few times. The chain combines TRBV20-1 with TRBJ2-5, with TRBD2 matching over 11 bases. The germline V gene encodes CDR1 DFQATT and CDR2 SNEGSKA (reference sequence). V lost 4 bases and J lost 1; bases outside the gene matches: 8. The CDR3 runs 16 residues. This CDR3 is CSATAVGLAVQETQYF. The DNA for the CDR3 is TGCAGTGCTACTGCTGTGGGACTAGCGGTCCAAGAGACCCAGTACTTC.